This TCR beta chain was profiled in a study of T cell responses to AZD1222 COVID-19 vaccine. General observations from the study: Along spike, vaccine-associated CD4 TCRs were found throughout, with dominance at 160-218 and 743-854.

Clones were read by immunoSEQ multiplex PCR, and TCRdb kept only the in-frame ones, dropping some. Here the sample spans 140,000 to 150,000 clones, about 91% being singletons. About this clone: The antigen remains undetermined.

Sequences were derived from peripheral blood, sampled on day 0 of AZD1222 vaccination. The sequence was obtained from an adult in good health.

The CDR3 DNA reads as TGCAGTGCTAGTACAGGCGAGAATCAGCCCCAGCATTTT. Residues: CSASTGENQPQHF. This rearrangement joins TRBV20-1 to TRBJ1-5; maybe TRBD1 (5 bases). The CDR3 is 13 amino acids. Per germline, CDR1 DFQATT and CDR2 SNEGSKA (reference sequence). The V end lost 3 bases, the J end lost 4 bases, and 10 bases lay between the germline ends.